This passage covers 16 T cell receptor beta chains from one sample sequenced in a study of T-cell memory formation after mild COVID-19. TCRdb processed the 5' RACE reads anew with MiXCR; each CDR3 protein has one entry. In the table there are around 300,000 distinct CDR3 sequences, 13% to 15% of which are singletons. The sample consisted of PBMCs or a T cell subset sorted from them (not recorded which). Every receptor here comes from a man aged 18-30 years who had mild COVID-19 (a few samples of this study predate the infection). Cell type and time point are not known.

The V call is TRBV7-2, the J call TRBJ1-5; 7 bases map to TRBD1. Germline V gene sequence: CDR1 SGHTA, CDR2 FQGNSA. The CDR3 has 15 residues. V shed 0 bases, J shed 9 bases, and the junction held 8 bases outside the gene matches. The DNA for the CDR3 is TGTGCCAGCAGCTTAGCGGCAGGGGGTGAATTGCCCCAGCATTTT. Translation: CASSLAAGGELPQHF.

This clonotype occurred a few times. This chain uses TRBV5-1 with TRBJ2-2; 7 nucleotides line up with TRBD1. Per germline, CDR1 SGHRS and CDR2 YFSETQ. This CDR3 is 16 amino acids long. The V gene end was trimmed by 4 bases and the J gene end by 2 bases; junction bases not matched to a gene: 8. The DNA of the CDR3 is TGCGCCAGCAGCGTTGGACAGGATGGCAACACCGGGGAGCTGTTTTTT. It codes for CASSVGQDGNTGELFF.

This sequence joins TRBV6-1 and TRBJ2-3, with unresolved D. The CDR3 is 14 amino acids. Germline CDR1 and CDR2: MNHNS and SASEGT. The ends were cut back, 2 bases at V and 5 bases at J, with 11 bases in the middle. The chain's CDR3 is CASSERRNQDTQYF. The CDR3 DNA follows: TGTGCCAGCAGTGAAAGAAGGAATCAAGATACGCAGTATTTT.

This clonotype has only a few counts. The chain has TRBV4-3 and TRBJ2-1; D unclear. In germline, CDR1 is LGHNA, CDR2 YSLEER. The V and J ends lost 0 bases and 9 bases respectively, with 6 bases between them. CDR3 length: 12 residues. The CDR3 loop is CASSQDFSEQFF. CDR3 in DNA: TGCGCCAGCAGCCAAGATTTCAGTGAGCAGTTCTTC.

V and J are TRBV12-3 or TRBV12-4 and TRBJ1-3; no clear D gene. The ends were cut back, 5 bases at V and 4 bases at J, with 9 bases in the middle. The CDR3 contains 13 residues. Here the CDR3 reads CASSLVRGNTIYF. CDR3 in DNA: TGTGCCAGCAGTCTCGTCCGGGGAAACACCATATATTTT.

This clonotype was observed a few times. V usage is TRBV29-1 and J usage is TRBJ2-5; D uncertain. V shed 3 bases and J shed 1 base, with 15 bases lying between them. Germline CDR1 reads SQVTM; CDR2 reads ANQGSEA. CDR3 length: 15 amino acids. The CDR3 region has the DNA TGCAGCGTTGATTCGTTTGGCTCCGCCCAAGAGACCCAGTACTTC. It encodes CSVDSFGSAQETQYF.

This clonotype was recorded at least ten times. CDR3 residues: CASSPRPVHTEAFF. DNA of the CDR3: TGCGCCAGCAGCCCCCGGCCAGTCCACACTGAAGCTTTCTTT. The J gene is TRBJ1-1, the V gene TRBV5-1; D remains unclear. CDR3 length equals 14 residues. V lost 4 bases, J lost 3 bases, and 13 bases lay in between. Germline CDR1 reads SGHRS; CDR2 reads YFSETQ.

The V gene is TRBV7-2, the J gene TRBJ1-1, with TRBD1 as a possible D gene (5 bases). The germline V gene has CDR1 SGHTA and CDR2 FQGNSA. The length of the CDR3 is 16 residues. V was pared by 2 bases and J by 1 base, with 14 bases between. The DNA of the CDR3 is TGTGCCAGCAGCTTAAACTCAGGGAGGTGGAACACTGAAGCTTTCTTT. Its translation is CASSLNSGRWNTEAFF.

This clonotype was recorded a few times. The chain has TRBV20-1 and TRBJ2-7; no definite D call. This CDR3 region has 14 residues. The germline CDR1 and CDR2 sequences are DFQATT and SNEGSKA (reference sequence). V lost 1 base and J 0 bases, leaving 10 bases between the germline ends. Here the CDR3 DNA reads TGCAGTGCTAGAGGAGTCGGAGTCTCCTACGAGCAGTACGTC. Its protein is CSARGVGVSYEQYV.

This clonotype was detected a few times. V and J are TRBV4-3 and TRBJ1-5; the match to TRBD1 covers 8 bases. J was trimmed by 2 bases and V by 3 bases; bases with no gene match: 3. Germline V gives CDR1 LGHNA, CDR2 YSLEER. The CDR3 is 15 residues long. CDR3 in amino acids: CASSQGQAGNQPQHF. CDR3 DNA: TGCGCCAGCAGCCAGGGACAGGCCGGCAATCAGCCCCAGCATTTT.

The chain combines TRBV6-2 or TRBV6-3 with TRBJ2-7, with 11 bases that match TRBD2. Germline assignment: CDR1 MNHEY and CDR2 SVGEGT. V gave up 2 bases and J gave up 4 bases; unmatched junction bases: 1. CDR3 length: 14 residues. CDR3 sequence reads: CASSYGTSGYEQYV. The CDR3 region has the DNA TGTGCCAGCAGTTACGGGACTAGCGGATACGAGCAGTACGTC.

This chain connects TRBV14 to TRBJ1-4; D call uncertain. Per the germline V gene, CDR1 is SGHDN and CDR2 is FVKESK. CDR3 length equals 13 residues. Trimming removed 3 bases at V and 10 bases at J, with 12 bases between. As DNA, the CDR3 is TGTGCCAGCAGCCAGGGATCTGGTGGAAAACTGTTTTTT. Protein sequence: CASSQGSGGKLFF.

The chain employs TRBV24-1 and TRBJ2-7, with D possibly TRBD1 on 6 matching bases. CDR1 is KGHDR and CDR2 is SFDVKD in the germline V gene. V was clipped by 10 bases and J by 0 bases, with 15 bases between them. The CDR3 has 14 residues. CDR3 protein: CATPRDTSSYEQYV. For the CDR3, the DNA is TGTGCCACACCGAGGGACACCAGCTCCTACGAGCAGTACGTC.

This clonotype has just a few counts. V and J are TRBV7-9 and TRBJ2-7; D gene ambiguous. Germline CDR1 reads SEHNR; CDR2 reads FQNEAQ (reference sequence). Between the trimmed V and J ends, which lost 3 bases and 2 bases, there was a span of 11 bases. The CDR3 has 14 amino acids. CDR3 amino acids: CASSFGGQTYEQYV. CDR3 DNA sequence: TGTGCCAGCAGCTTCGGTGGGCAGACCTACGAGCAGTACGTC.

This clonotype has a handful of counts. The chain has TRBV5-1 and TRBJ1-1; unclear D gene. Trimming took 0 bases from V and 1 from J, leaving 10 bases between them. Germline values: CDR1 SGHRS, CDR2 YFSETQ. CDR3 size: 15 residues. Here the CDR3 reads CASSLVSIRNTEAFF. The CDR3 DNA reads as TGCGCCAGCAGCTTGGTTTCGATCAGGAACACTGAAGCTTTCTTT.

This clonotype was found a few times. The rearrangement joins TRBV12-3 or TRBV12-4 to TRBJ1-2, with D maybe TRBD1 (6 bases). The V end lost 3 bases, the J end lost 7 bases, and 12 bases lay between the germline ends. This CDR3 is 13 amino acids long. Here the CDR3 DNA reads TGTGCCAGCAGTTTCGGGGGGGGCTCTGGCTACACCTTC. This sequence encodes CASSFGGGSGYTF.